The next 26 T cell receptor beta chains were all read from a single sample in a study of T cell responses to AZD1222 COVID-19 vaccine. Data came from immunoSEQ multiplex PCR; TCRdb stores just in-frame clones and leaves some out. The sample yields about 140,000 clones, about 91% seen once. The input for sequencing was peripheral blood, taken on day 0 of AZD1222 vaccination. The receptors stem from an adult in good health.

This chain uses TRBV10-3 with TRBJ1-6; 7 bases align to TRBD1. CDR3 size: 16 residues. Germline V gene lookup returns CDR1 ENHRY and CDR2 SYGVKD. The ends lost 8 bases at V and 11 bases at J; junction bases unmatched: 18. CDR3 in DNA: TGTGCCATCGGGGACCCCGCCGGGACAGTCAGGACACCCCTCCACTTT. Encoded protein: CAIGDPAGTVRTPLHF.

This clone was counted once. V and J are TRBV19 and TRBJ2-1; 11 positions agree with TRBD1. V gave up 5 bases and J gave up 1 base; unmatched junction bases: 4. Germline CDR1 LNHDA, CDR2 SQIVND (reference sequence). The CDR3 runs 16 residues. The CDR3 protein is CASSGQGARSYNEQFF. For the CDR3, the DNA is TGTGCCAGTAGTGGACAGGGGGCCAGGTCCTACAATGAGCAGTTCTTC.

The V and J genes are TRBV25-1 and TRBJ1-3, with 7 bases fitting TRBD1. V gave up 10 bases and J gave up 0 bases; unmatched junction bases: 3. The germline gives CDR1 MGHDK, CDR2 SYGVNS. The length of the CDR3 is 13 residues. CDR3 DNA sequence: TGTGCCACGGGACAGTACTCTGGAAACACCATATATTTT. Its translation: CATGQYSGNTIYF.

The rearrangement uses TRBV6-4 and TRBJ2-1, with 7 bases identical to TRBD2. Per the germline V gene, CDR1 is MRHNA and CDR2 is SNTAGT. This CDR3 is built from 13 residues. The V and J ends lost 4 bases and 3 bases, in that order; junction bases with no gene match: 0. The CDR3 DNA reads TGTGCCAGCAGTGCTAGCGGCTACAATGAGCAGTTCTTC. It codes for CASSASGYNEQFF.

V is TRBV9 and J is TRBJ1-1, with D maybe TRBD1 (6 bases). V lost 0 bases, J lost 1 base, and 7 bases lay in between. CDR3 length equals 14 residues. The germline gives CDR1 SGDLS, CDR2 YYNGEE. CDR3 in amino acids: CASSVGGANTEAFF. The DNA of the CDR3 is TGTGCCAGCAGCGTAGGGGGGGCGAACACTGAAGCTTTCTTT.

Comments on this clone: At one end the junction does not follow the germline gene, possibly because of a read error. The chain is built from TRBV5-4 and TRBJ2-1; 15 positions match TRBD2. CDR1 is SGHNT and CDR2 is YYREEE in the germline V gene (reference sequence). CDR3 length: 14 residues. CDR3 bases: TGTGCCAGCAGTGGAGGACTAGCGGGAGGGCCGAAGATCTTC. This encodes CASSGGLAGGPKIF.

The chain uses TRBV11-3 and TRBJ1-1, with D unclear. V gave up 1 base and J gave up 1 base, with 10 bases separating them. CDR1 and CDR2 from the germline V gene are SGHNT and YENEEA. CDR3 length: 15 residues. In DNA, the CDR3 is TGTGCCAGCAGCTTAGGACCGGACTCGAACACTGAAGCTTTCTTT. Translating gives CASSLGPDSNTEAFF.

The rearrangement links TRBV3-1 (or the pseudogene TRBV3-2) to TRBJ2-7; no definite D call. Germline CDR1 reads LGHDT; CDR2 reads YNNKEL (reference sequence). The CDR3 length is 15 residues. Trimming cost V 0 bases and J 3 bases, with 12 bases left between them. CDR3 residues: CASSQDFPGGYEQYF. CDR3 sequence (DNA): TGTGCCAGCAGCCAAGATTTTCCAGGCGGCTACGAGCAGTACTTC.

This clone came up once. This chain joins TRBV5-4 and TRBJ1-6; no firm D call. From germline, CDR1 is SGHNT and CDR2 YYREEE (reference sequence). The CDR3 has 15 amino acids. V was clipped by 0 bases and J by 9 bases, with 13 bases between them. CDR3 sequence: CASSLDSGVGSPLHF. The CDR3 DNA is TGTGCCAGCAGCTTGGATTCGGGAGTTGGTTCACCCCTCCACTTT.

In nucleotides, the CDR3 is TGTGCCATCAGGGGCCCCGGAGAAAGAGAGACCCAGTACTTC. Its translation is CAIRGPGERETQYF. The chain employs TRBV10-3 and TRBJ2-5; D is ambiguous. V shed 6 bases and J shed 4 bases, with 15 bases lying between them. This CDR3 has 14 amino acids. In germline, CDR1 is ENHRY, CDR2 SYGVKD.

This clone was found once. The rearrangement uses TRBV7-3 and TRBJ2-1; TRBD2 matches 11 bases. V shed 5 bases, J shed 2 bases, and the junction held 5 bases outside the gene matches. CDR3 length equals 16 residues. Germline V gives CDR1 SGHTA, CDR2 FQGTGA. DNA for the CDR3: TGTGCCAGCAGCGAACTAGCGGGAGCTACCTACAATGAGCAGTTCTTC. Its translation is CASSELAGATYNEQFF.

This rearrangement joins TRBV28 to TRBJ1-5; the D gene is possibly TRBD1 (5 bases). Trimming shortened V by 6 bases and J by 7 bases, and 19 bases separated the two germline ends. Germline CDR1 MDHEN, CDR2 SYDVKM. This CDR3 has 15 residues. The CDR3 sequence is CASSSPRGPGQPQHF. In DNA, the CDR3 is TGTGCCAGCAGCTCCCCCCGGGGACCCGGACAGCCCCAGCATTTT. Full variable domain (missing parts from reference TRBV28 and TRBJ1-5): DVKVTQSSRYLVKRTGEKVFLECVQDMDHENMFWYRQDPGLGLRLIYFSYDVKMKEKGDIPEGYSVSREKKERFSLILESASTNQTSMYLCASSSPRGPGQPQHFGDGTRLSIL.

The chain recombines TRBV30 with TRBJ1-2, with D tentatively TRBD1 (5 bases). Germline V lookup: CDR1 GTSNPN, CDR2 SVGIG (reference sequence). The CDR3 sequence is 14 residues long. V was shortened by 3 bases and J by 8 bases, with 19 bases between the two germline ends. CDR3 region: CAWRGTGTMEGYTF. CDR3 sequence (DNA): TGTGCCTGGAGAGGTACAGGTACTATGGAGGGCTACACCTTC.

V usage is TRBV10-3 and J usage is TRBJ1-2; D ambiguous. Germline lookup yields CDR1 ENHRY and CDR2 SYGVKD. CDR3 length: 12 residues. Trimming cost V 6 bases and J 3 bases, with 8 bases left between them. The CDR3: CAISDWHYGYTF. In DNA, the CDR3 is TGTGCCATCAGCGACTGGCACTATGGCTACACCTTC.

This sequence joins TRBV4-2 and TRBJ1-1; D might be TRBD1 (6 bases). Germline assignment: CDR1 LGHNA and CDR2 YNFKEQ. This CDR3 spans 16 amino acids. V dropped 4 bases and J dropped 4 bases, with 19 bases sitting between them. The CDR3 DNA is TGTGCCAGCAGCCCTCTCGGGGGGGCGCCGGGCACTGAAGCTTTCTTT. Its translation: CASSPLGGAPGTEAFF.

The rearrangement uses TRBV28 and TRBJ1-3, with D possibly being TRBD1 (5 bases). CDR1 MDHEN and CDR2 SYDVKM come from the germline V gene. V lost 1 base and J lost 2, with 12 bases in between. This CDR3 has 16 amino acids. In nucleotides, the CDR3 is TGTGCCAGCAGTTTATATCGCAGGGCCACTGGAAACACCATATATTTT. It codes for CASSLYRRATGNTIYF.

This chain connects TRBV4-3 to TRBJ1-3; tentative D call: TRBD1 (5 bases). V was cut by 0 bases and J by 0 bases, with 9 bases left in between. The CDR3 totals 16 residues. Germline V gene data show CDR1 as LGHNA and CDR2 as YSLEER. The CDR3: CASSQDHRSSGNTIYF. For the CDR3, the DNA is TGCGCCAGCAGCCAAGACCACAGGAGCTCTGGAAACACCATATATTTT.

The rearrangement joins TRBV7-8 to TRBJ2-3; the D gene is possibly TRBD2 (6 bases). V was pared by 3 bases and J by 4 bases, with 17 bases between. CDR1 and CDR2 from the germline V gene are SGHVS and FQNEAQ. CDR3 length: 16 residues. The CDR3, as DNA: TGTGCCAGCAGCTTGGAGCGGGTCCCGATATCAGATACGCAGTATTTT. Encoded protein: CASSLERVPISDTQYF.

This sequence joins TRBV2 and TRBJ2-5; a possible D gene is TRBD2 (6 bases). V shed 4 bases and J shed 7 bases, with 13 bases lying between them. The CDR3 totals 13 residues. Germline V CDR1 and CDR2: SNHLY, FYNNEI. The CDR3 DNA reads TGTGCCAGCAGTGGACTAGGCGGTGGGACCCAGTACTTC. This codes for CASSGLGGGTQYF.

The chain combines TRBV18 with TRBJ1-1; 7 bases align to TRBD1. CDR1 and CDR2 (germline): KGHSH, LQKENI. The CDR3 loop spans 15 amino acids. Trimming cost V 5 bases and J 0 bases; bases outside gene matches: 6. This chain's CDR3 is CASSDLGQLNTEAFF. CDR3 DNA: TGTGCCAGCTCAGACTTGGGACAGTTGAACACTGAAGCTTTCTTT.

The chain combines TRBV7-2 with TRBJ1-2, with TRBD1 identical over 9 bases. Germline lookup yields CDR1 SGHTA and CDR2 FQGNSA. This CDR3 is built from 14 residues. Trimming at V came to 5 bases and at J to 2 bases, leaving 3 bases not matched to a gene. The CDR3 DNA reads TGTGCCAGCAGCCAAGGGACAGGGAACTATGGCTACACCTTC. This sequence encodes CASSQGTGNYGYTF.

The chain carries TRBV19 and TRBJ1-5; 8 bases map to TRBD1. V gave up 9 bases and J gave up 2 bases; unmatched junction bases: 9. The CDR3 contains 15 residues. Germline V gene sequence: CDR1 LNHDA, CDR2 SQIVND (reference sequence). The CDR3 protein is CASRVQGGGNQPQHF. CDR3 nucleotide sequence: TGTGCCAGCCGAGTACAGGGGGGCGGCAATCAGCCCCAGCATTTT.

This rearrangement joins TRBV7-8 to TRBJ1-1, with D hard to call. Trimming cost V 1 base and J 3 bases, with 6 bases left between them. The germline gives CDR1 SGHVS, CDR2 FQNEAQ. This CDR3 region has 13 residues. The CDR3 region is CASSLVGDTEAFF. CDR3 bases: TGTGCCAGCAGCTTAGTAGGTGACACTGAAGCTTTCTTT. Combining the CDR3 with reference TRBV7-8 and TRBJ1-1 gives the whole variable domain GAGVSQSPRYKVAKRGQDVALRCDPISGHVSLFWYQQALGQGPEFLTYFQNEAQLDKSGLPSDRFFAERPEGSVSTLKIQRTQQEDSAVYLCASSLVGDTEAFFGQGTRLTVV.

The rearrangement joins TRBV7-6 to TRBJ1-3; D gene unclear. Trimming removed 1 base from V and 0 bases from J, with 13 bases in between. The CDR3 is 17 residues long. Germline assignment: CDR1 SGHVS and CDR2 FNYEAQ. CDR3 residues: CASSLEGPDRSGNTIYF. CDR3 DNA sequence: TGTGCCAGCAGCTTAGAAGGGCCTGACCGCTCTGGAAACACCATATATTTT.

On this clone itself: This specimen includes other DNA sequences encoding the same CDR3. The rearrangement links TRBV7-2 to TRBJ2-2, with no clear D. Looked up from germline, CDR1 is SGHTA and CDR2 is FQGNSA. V was shortened by 4 bases and J by 1 base, with 1 base between the two germline ends. The CDR3 is 12 residues long. The DNA of the CDR3 is TGTGCCAGCAGCTGGAACACCGGGGAGCTGTTTTTT. This translates into CASSWNTGELFF. The full variable domain, completed using reference TRBV7-2 and TRBJ2-2, is GAGVSQSPSNKVTEKGKDVELRCDPISGHTALYWYRQSLGQGLEFLIYFQGNSAPDKSGLPSDRFSAERTGGSVSTLTIQRTQQEDSAVYLCASSWNTGELFFGEGSRLTVL.

V is TRBV24-1 and J is TRBJ2-2; 7 positions agree with TRBD1. V dropped 2 bases and J dropped 5; count of bases not matched to a gene: 4. There are 15 residues in the CDR3. The germline CDR1 and CDR2 sequences are KGHDR and SFDVKD. CDR3 region: CATSDYLQGTGELFF. CDR3 in DNA: TGTGCCACCAGTGATTATTTACAGGGGACCGGGGAGCTGTTTTTT.